This T cell receptor beta chain was sequenced for a study of shared clonotypes between healthy human individuals. CDR1 is MGHRA, CDR2 YSYEKL, per germline. The CDR3 consists of 15 residues. Trimming took off 0 bases at V and 5 bases at J, with 10 bases between the two ends. Libraries were prepared by immunoSEQ multiplex PCR; TCRdb keeps only in-frame clonotypes and omits some of them. The data hold over 2 million clones, with approximately 95% observed a single time. The sample was naive CD4+ T cells sorted from blood. Subset here: CD45RA+ positively selected. The rearrangement links TRBV4-1 to TRBJ2-2; a weak D match, TRBD1 (5 bases). The sequence came from a man younger than 35 in good health. DNA for the CDR3: TGCGCCAGCAGCCAAGATCGACAGTTTACCGGGGAGCTGTTTTTT. It is translated as CASSQDRQFTGELFF.